The rows below give T cell receptor beta chains drawn from one sample of a study of shared clonotypes between healthy human individuals. Libraries were prepared by immunoSEQ multiplex PCR; TCRdb keeps only in-frame clonotypes and omits some of them. The table has more than 2,000,000 clones, around nine tenths seen once. Sequencing was carried out using naive CD4+ T cells sorted from blood. These receptor sequences come from a young man in good health. Each CDR3 is given with its conserved first and last residue. The D gene is left open where the match is weak. A row's size may be missing; if present it is once, few, many or a size class.

.	TRBV19	once	TRBJ1-5	TGTGCCAGTAGTCCGGGAGGTTGGAGCAATCAGCCCCAGCATTTT	CASSPGGWSNQPQHF
.	TRBV9	.	TRBJ1-1	TGTGCCAGCAGCGTATTTGGAGGGGGAAACACTGAAGCTTTCTTT	CASSVFGGGNTEAFF
.	TRBV9	.	TRBJ2-5	TGTGCCAGCAGCCTAGGGCGGGGGACCCAGTACTTC	CASSLGRGTQYF
TRBD1	TRBV18	.	TRBJ2-1	TGTGCCAGCCAACGGGACAGGGGTTTGAATGAGCAGTTCTTC	CASQRDRGLNEQFF
.	TRBV5-1	.	TRBJ2-6	TGCGCCAGCAGCTCGCCACAGTCTGGGGCCAACGTCCTGACTTTC	CASSSPQSGANVLTF
.	TRBV5-6	.	TRBJ1-2	TGTGCCAGCAGCTTGCGGGGTTGGCGAGGTCGGGGCTATGGCTACACCTTC	CASSLRGWRGRGYGYTF
.	TRBV30	once	TRBJ1-5	TGTGCCTGGAGCCTCCGACAGCGTAATCAGCCCCAGCATTTT	CAWSLRQRNQPQHF
TRBD1	TRBV6-5	.	TRBJ1-4	TGTGCCAGCAGTCCCGGGACAGGGTATGAAAAACTGTTTTTT	CASSPGTGYEKLFF
TRBD1	TRBV18	once	TRBJ2-5	TGTGCCAGCTCAGCACAGGGGGGAGGAGAGACCCAGTACTTC	CASSAQGGGETQYF
TRBD2	TRBV9	.	TRBJ2-7	TGTGCCAGCAGCGTAGCGGCTAGCGGGGGTGAGCAGTACTTC	CASSVAASGGEQYF
.	TRBV7-2	.	TRBJ2-2	TGTGCCAGCAGCTCGTACAGGAACACCGGGGAGCTGTTTTTT	CASSSYRNTGELFF
TRBD1	TRBV6-5	.	TRBJ2-7	TGTGCCAGCCGATTCCAAGTTGGGACAGGACGCGAGCAGTACTTC	CASRFQVGTGREQYF
TRBD1	TRBV19	.	TRBJ2-1	TGTGCCAGTAGTACCGACAGGGCTGGAGGCAATGAGCAGTTCTTC	CASSTDRAGGNEQFF
.	TRBV18	once	TRBJ1-6	TGTGCCAGCTCACCACTGGGCACAGACTATTCACCCCTCCACTTT	CASSPLGTDYSPLHF
.	TRBV25-1	few	TRBJ1-2	TGTGCCAGCAGTGATAACTATGGCTACACCTTC	CASSDNYGYTF
.	TRBV6-6	.	TRBJ1-2	TGTGCCCTCCCCCCCCAGGGGCCGGGGGGCTACACCTTC	CALPPQGPGGYTF
.	TRBV28	.	TRBJ2-2	TGTGCCAGCACCCCGGCACTGTCCACCGGGGAGCTGTTTTTT	CASTPALSTGELFF
.	TRBV5-6	.	TRBJ1-5	TGTGCCAGCAGCCTGGGGGTACAGGGCGGTCAGCCCCAGCATTTT	CASSLGVQGGQPQHF
.	TRBV7-2	.	TRBJ2-7	TGTGCCAGCAGCTTAGCGGGACGGGGCGAGCAGTACTTC	CASSLAGRGEQYF
TRBD1	TRBV19	.	TRBJ1-6	TGTGCCAGTAGGCGTACAGGGGAGAATTCACCCCTCCACTTT	CASRRTGENSPLHF
.	TRBV7-2	.	TRBJ2-7	TGTGCCAGCAGCTTAGGCGGGCCCGGGCAGCAGTACTTC	CASSLGGPGQQYF
.	TRBV18	.	TRBJ1-1	TGTGCCAGCTCATCAACATTGAACACTGAAGCTTTCTTT	CASSSTLNTEAFF
.	TRBV6-1	.	TRBJ2-3	TGTGCCAGCAGTCGAAGGGGGTGGGGAGATACGCAGTATTTT	CASSRRGWGDTQYF
TRBD2	TRBV11-2	once	TRBJ2-5	TGTGCCAGCAGCTTTCGAGTTGGAGGCGGGAGGGAAGAGACCCAGTACTTC	CASSFRVGGGREETQYF